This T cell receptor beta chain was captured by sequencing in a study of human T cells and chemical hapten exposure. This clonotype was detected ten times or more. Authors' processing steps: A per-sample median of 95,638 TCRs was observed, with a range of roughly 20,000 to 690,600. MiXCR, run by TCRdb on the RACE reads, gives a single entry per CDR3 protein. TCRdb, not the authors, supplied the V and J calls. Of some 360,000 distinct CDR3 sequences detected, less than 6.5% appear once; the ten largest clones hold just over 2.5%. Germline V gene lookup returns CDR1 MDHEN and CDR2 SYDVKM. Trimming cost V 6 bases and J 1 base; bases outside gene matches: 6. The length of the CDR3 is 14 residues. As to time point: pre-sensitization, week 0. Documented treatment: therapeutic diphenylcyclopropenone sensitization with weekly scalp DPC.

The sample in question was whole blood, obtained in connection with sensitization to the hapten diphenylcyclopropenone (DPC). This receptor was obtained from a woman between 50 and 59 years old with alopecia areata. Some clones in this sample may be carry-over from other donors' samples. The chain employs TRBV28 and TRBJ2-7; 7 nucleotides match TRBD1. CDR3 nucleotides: TGTGCCAGCAGCGTGCCGGGACAGTCCTACGAGCAGTACTTC. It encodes CASSVPGQSYEQYF.